These T cell receptor beta chains were read from a single sample in a study of T cell responses to AZD1222 COVID-19 vaccine. TCRdb's table, derived via immunoSEQ multiplex PCR, lists solely in-frame clones and lacks some. The table has about 120,000 clones, 88% seen once. The specimen was peripheral blood, collected on day 0 of MenACWY control vaccination. These receptor sequences come from an adult in good health. Both conserved end residues are part of each CDR3. The D gene is left open where the match is weak. Clone size appears in some rows only: once, few, many, or a class for an expanded clone.

NA TRBJ2-1 NA TRBV30 CAWSPLNEQFF TGTGCCTGGAGCCCGTTAAATGAGCAGTTCTTC
NA TRBJ2-3 NA TRBV24-1 CATSEVTGALTDTQYF TGTGCCACCAGTGAGGTGACAGGAGCCCTCACAGATACGCAGTATTTT
NA TRBJ1-2 NA TRBV24-1 CATRRSNYGYTF TGTGCCACCAGGAGATCTAACTATGGCTACACCTTC
NA TRBJ2-3 NA TRBV28 CASTPYGSLVGTQYF TGTGCCAGCACCCCTTATGGCAGTTTAGTAGGTACGCAGTATTTT
NA TRBJ1-1 NA TRBV6-5 CASSYGTLGSTEAFF TGTGCCAGCAGTTACGGGACCCTAGGAAGCACTGAAGCTTTCTTT
few TRBJ2-7 NA TRBV28 CASSLGSTYEQYF TGTGCCAGCAGTTTGGGCAGTACCTACGAGCAGTACTTC
NA TRBJ2-7 NA TRBV3-1/TRBV3-2 CASSQEAAGDHEQYF TGTGCCAGCAGCCAAGAAGCTGCAGGGGACCACGAGCAGTACTTC
NA TRBJ1-4 NA TRBV4-2 CASSQGQGREKLFF TGTGCCAGCAGCCAAGGGCAGGGGCGTGAAAAACTGTTTTTT
NA TRBJ2-1 NA TRBV3-1/TRBV3-2 CASSQQRTTSDEQFF TGTGCCAGCAGCCAACAACGGACCACAAGCGATGAGCAGTTCTTC
NA TRBJ2-1 NA TRBV14 CASSHPLGRGEQFF TGTGCCAGCAGCCATCCACTAGGACGCGGTGAGCAGTTCTTC
NA TRBJ1-1 NA TRBV7-9 CASSSPPGNTEAFF TGTGCCAGCAGCTCCCCCCCAGGGAACACTGAAGCTTTCTTT
NA TRBJ2-5 TRBD1 TRBV14 CASSPWRQGVRETQYF TGTGCCAGCAGCCCTTGGCGCCAGGGGGTGAGAGAGACCCAGTACTTC
NA TRBJ2-5 NA TRBV5-1 CASSLEAVRGETQYF TGCGCCAGCAGCTTGGAAGCGGTCAGGGGCGAGACCCAGTACTTC
once TRBJ2-7 TRBD1 TRBV15 CATSLQRTGGIEQYF TGTGCCACCAGCCTCCAGAGGACAGGTGGGATTGAGCAGTACTTC
NA TRBJ1-1 NA TRBV27 CASSLASLNTEAFF TGTGCCAGCAGTTTGGCCAGCTTGAACACTGAAGCTTTCTTT
NA TRBJ1-5 NA TRBV28 CASSLSGAVNQPQHF TGTGCCAGCAGTTTATCAGGGGCAGTCAATCAGCCCCAGCATTTT
NA TRBJ1-2 NA TRBV18 CASSPSTLGSDGYTF TGTGCCAGCTCACCAAGTACCCTCGGGTCCGATGGCTACACCTTC
NA TRBJ2-7 TRBD2 TRBV2 CASSEKGTSGGPYEQYF TGTGCCAGCAGTGAAAAGGGTACTAGCGGGGGCCCTTACGAGCAGTACTTC
NA TRBJ2-2 NA TRBV5-1 CASSHRTRVDTGELFF TGCGCCAGCAGTCATCGCACTAGGGTTGACACCGGGGAGCTGTTTTTT
NA TRBJ2-3 TRBD1 TRBV2 CASRPGQNTDTQYF TGTGCCAGCAGACCGGGACAGAACACAGATACGCAGTATTTT
NA TRBJ1-6 NA TRBV2 CASSEGRGSYNSPLHF TGTGCCAGCAGTGAAGGCCGGGGGTCCTATAATTCACCCCTCCACTTT
NA TRBJ1-1 NA TRBV11-1 CASRTGVNTEAFF TGTGCCAGCAGGACGGGGGTGAACACTGAAGCTTTCTTT
NA TRBJ2-1 TRBD2 TRBV18 CASSPRGAGTYNEQFF TGTGCCAGCTCACCAAGGGGAGCGGGAACCTACAATGAGCAGTTCTTC
NA TRBJ1-4 NA TRBV5-1 CASSLLRGPNEKLFF TGCGCCAGCAGCTTGTTACGAGGTCCTAATGAAAAACTGTTTTTT
NA TRBJ1-2 NA TRBV6-6 CASSYVGQYGYTF TGTGCCAGCAGTTACGTCGGTCAGTACGGCTACACCTTC
NA TRBJ1-1 TRBD1 TRBV12-3/TRBV12-4 CASSGQGIPEAFF TGTGCCAGCAGCGGACAGGGGATCCCTGAAGCTTTCTTT
NA TRBJ1-2 NA TRBV28 CASSLDGRGNYGYTF TGTGCCAGCAGTTTAGACGGCAGGGGAAACTATGGCTACACCTTC
NA TRBJ2-2 NA TRBV18 CASSSAGLSGELFF TGTGCCAGCTCATCGGCAGGGCTGAGCGGGGAGCTGTTTTTT
NA TRBJ2-1 TRBD2 TRBV7-8 CASSLGLAGMDEQFF TGTGCCAGCAGCCTCGGACTAGCGGGAATGGATGAGCAGTTCTTC
NA TRBJ2-1 NA TRBV28 CASSRPQGTSPGNEQFF TGTGCCAGCAGCCGACCCCAGGGGACATCCCCCGGGAATGAGCAGTTCTTC
NA TRBJ2-7 NA TRBV5-1 CASSLGRKRGISSYEQYF TGCGCCAGCAGCTTGGGGCGGAAAAGGGGAATAAGCTCCTACGAGCAGTACTTC
NA TRBJ2-5 TRBD2 TRBV6-6 CASSTGTSGKETQYF TGTGCCAGCAGTACAGGGACTAGCGGAAAAGAGACCCAGTACTTC
NA TRBJ2-1 NA TRBV28 CASTVRGYNEQFF TGTGCCAGCACCGTGCGGGGTTACAATGAGCAGTTCTTC
NA TRBJ2-5 TRBD2 TRBV3-1/TRBV3-2 CASSQELGRGTQYF TGTGCCAGCAGCCAAGAGTTGGGGAGGGGGACCCAGTACTTC
NA TRBJ2-2 NA TRBV11-3 CASSHGPPGTGELFF TGTGCCAGCAGCCATGGGCCTCCTGGCACCGGGGAGCTGTTTTTT
NA TRBJ2-3 TRBD2 TRBV5-4 CASRLGLADTDTQYF TGTGCCAGCAGACTGGGACTAGCCGACACAGATACGCAGTATTTT
NA TRBJ1-1 TRBD1 TRBV5-1 CASSLRDRGTEAFF TGCGCCAGCAGCCTGAGGGACAGGGGCACTGAAGCTTTCTTT
once TRBJ2-2 TRBD2 TRBV7-3 CASSAIAGVVSGELFF TGTGCCAGCAGCGCGATAGCGGGAGTAGTATCCGGGGAGCTGTTTTTT
NA TRBJ2-7 NA TRBV7-2 CASSSDFSYEQYF TGTGCCAGCAGCTCGGACTTCTCCTACGAGCAGTACTTC
NA TRBJ2-7 TRBD2 TRBV25-1 CASSVGSGGEYEQYF TGTGCCAGCAGTGTCGGAAGTGGGGGGGAGTACGAGCAGTACTTC
NA TRBJ1-1 NA TRBV4-1 CASSQGGLLNTEAFF TGCGCCAGCAGCCAAGGGGGACTTCTGAACACTGAAGCTTTCTTT
NA TRBJ2-7 TRBD2 TRBV3-1/TRBV3-2 CASSQGGGGLYEQYF TGTGCCAGCAGCCAAGGGGGGGGAGGACTCTACGAGCAGTACTTC